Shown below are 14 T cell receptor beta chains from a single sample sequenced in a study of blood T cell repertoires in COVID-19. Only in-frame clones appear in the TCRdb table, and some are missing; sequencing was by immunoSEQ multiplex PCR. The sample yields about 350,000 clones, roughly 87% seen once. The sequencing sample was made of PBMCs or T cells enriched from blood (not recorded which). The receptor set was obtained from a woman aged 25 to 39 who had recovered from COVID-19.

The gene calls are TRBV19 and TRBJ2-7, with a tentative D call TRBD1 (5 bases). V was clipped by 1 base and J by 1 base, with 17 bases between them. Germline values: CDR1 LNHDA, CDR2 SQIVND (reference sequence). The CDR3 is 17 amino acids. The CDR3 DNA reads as TGTGCCAGTAGTATAGGATTCCGCGGCAGGGCATCCTACGAGCAGTACTTC. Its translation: CASSIGFRGRASYEQYF.

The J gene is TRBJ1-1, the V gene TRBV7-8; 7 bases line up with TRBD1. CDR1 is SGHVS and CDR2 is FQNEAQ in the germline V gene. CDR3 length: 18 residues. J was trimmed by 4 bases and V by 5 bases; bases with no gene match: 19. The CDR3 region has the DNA TGTGCCAGCAGCCATAACCTTGGACAGGACCAGGGGGGCACTGAAGCTTTCTTT. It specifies CASSHNLGQDQGGTEAFF.

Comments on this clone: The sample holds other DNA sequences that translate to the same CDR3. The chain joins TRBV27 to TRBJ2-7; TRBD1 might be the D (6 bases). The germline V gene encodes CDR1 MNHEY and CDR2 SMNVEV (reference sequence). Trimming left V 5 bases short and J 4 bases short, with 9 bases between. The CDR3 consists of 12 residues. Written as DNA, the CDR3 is TGTGCCAGCAGTCCTACAGGGTACGAGCAGTACTTC. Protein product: CASSPTGYEQYF.

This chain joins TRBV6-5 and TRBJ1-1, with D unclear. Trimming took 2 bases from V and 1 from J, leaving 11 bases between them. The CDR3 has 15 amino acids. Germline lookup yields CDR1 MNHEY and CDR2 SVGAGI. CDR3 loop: CASSYESRRNTEAFF. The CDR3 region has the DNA TGTGCCAGCAGTTACGAAAGCAGGCGGAACACTGAAGCTTTCTTT.

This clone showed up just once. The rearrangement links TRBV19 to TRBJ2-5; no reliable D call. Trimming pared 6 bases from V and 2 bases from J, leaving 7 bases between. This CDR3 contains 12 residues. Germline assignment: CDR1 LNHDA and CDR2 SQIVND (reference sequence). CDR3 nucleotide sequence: TGTGCCAGTAGCTCTAGGCAAGAGACCCAGTACTTC. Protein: CASSSRQETQYF.

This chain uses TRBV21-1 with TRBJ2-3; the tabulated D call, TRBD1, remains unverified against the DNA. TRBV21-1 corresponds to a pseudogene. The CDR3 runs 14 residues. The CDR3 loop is CASSKGAGTDTQYF. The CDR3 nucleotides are TGTGCCAGCAGCAAAGGGGCTGGCACAGATACGCAGTATTTT.

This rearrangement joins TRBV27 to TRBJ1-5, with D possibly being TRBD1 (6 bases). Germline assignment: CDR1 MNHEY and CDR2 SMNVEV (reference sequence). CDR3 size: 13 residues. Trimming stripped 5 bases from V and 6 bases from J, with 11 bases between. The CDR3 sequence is CASSPDRSQPQHF. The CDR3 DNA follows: TGTGCCAGCAGTCCAGACAGGTCTCAGCCCCAGCATTTT.

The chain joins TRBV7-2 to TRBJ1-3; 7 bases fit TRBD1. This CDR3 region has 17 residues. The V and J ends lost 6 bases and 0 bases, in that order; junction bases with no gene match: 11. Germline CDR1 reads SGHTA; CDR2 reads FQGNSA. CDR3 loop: CASSPWADRRSGNTIYF. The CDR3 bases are TGTGCCAGCAGTCCTTGGGCGGACAGGCGCTCTGGAAACACCATATATTTT.

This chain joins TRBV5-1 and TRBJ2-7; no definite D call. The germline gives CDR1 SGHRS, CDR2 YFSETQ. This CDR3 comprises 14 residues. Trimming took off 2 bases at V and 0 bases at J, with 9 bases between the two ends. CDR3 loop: CASSLIAISYEQYF. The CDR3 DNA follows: TGCGCCAGCAGCTTAATAGCAATCTCCTACGAGCAGTACTTC.

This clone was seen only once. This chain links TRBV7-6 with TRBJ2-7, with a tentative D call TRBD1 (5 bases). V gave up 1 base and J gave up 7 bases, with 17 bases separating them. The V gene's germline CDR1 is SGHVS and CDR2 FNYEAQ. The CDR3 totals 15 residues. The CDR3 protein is CASSLGAGGRGEQYF. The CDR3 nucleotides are TGTGCCAGCAGCTTAGGGGCAGGCGGAAGGGGAGAGCAGTACTTC.

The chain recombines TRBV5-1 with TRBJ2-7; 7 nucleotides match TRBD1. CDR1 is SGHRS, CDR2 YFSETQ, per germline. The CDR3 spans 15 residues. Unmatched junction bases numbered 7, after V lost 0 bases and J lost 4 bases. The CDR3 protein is CASSLGLGTEYEQYF. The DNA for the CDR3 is TGCGCCAGCAGCTTGGGCCTCGGGACAGAATACGAGCAGTACTTC.

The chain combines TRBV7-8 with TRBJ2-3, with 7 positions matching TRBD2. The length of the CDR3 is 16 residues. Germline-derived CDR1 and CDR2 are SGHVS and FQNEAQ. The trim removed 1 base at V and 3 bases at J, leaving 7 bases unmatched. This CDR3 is CASSLEAGWGTDTQYF. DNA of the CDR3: TGTGCCAGCAGCTTAGAAGCGGGGTGGGGTACAGATACGCAGTATTTT.

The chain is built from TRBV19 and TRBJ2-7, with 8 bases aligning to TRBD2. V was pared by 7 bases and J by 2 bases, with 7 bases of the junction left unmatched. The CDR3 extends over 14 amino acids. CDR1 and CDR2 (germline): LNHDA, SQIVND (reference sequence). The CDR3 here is CASTGGPGPYEQYF. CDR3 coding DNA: TGTGCCAGTACGGGGGGGCCGGGACCCTACGAGCAGTACTTC.

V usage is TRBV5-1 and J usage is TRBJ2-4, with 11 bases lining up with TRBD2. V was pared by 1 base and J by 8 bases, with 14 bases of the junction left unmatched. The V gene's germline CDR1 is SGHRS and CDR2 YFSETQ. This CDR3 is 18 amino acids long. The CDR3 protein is CASSLKPLAGGPPDIQYF. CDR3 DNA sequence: TGCGCCAGCAGCTTGAAGCCCCTAGCGGGGGGACCCCCGGACATTCAGTACTTC.